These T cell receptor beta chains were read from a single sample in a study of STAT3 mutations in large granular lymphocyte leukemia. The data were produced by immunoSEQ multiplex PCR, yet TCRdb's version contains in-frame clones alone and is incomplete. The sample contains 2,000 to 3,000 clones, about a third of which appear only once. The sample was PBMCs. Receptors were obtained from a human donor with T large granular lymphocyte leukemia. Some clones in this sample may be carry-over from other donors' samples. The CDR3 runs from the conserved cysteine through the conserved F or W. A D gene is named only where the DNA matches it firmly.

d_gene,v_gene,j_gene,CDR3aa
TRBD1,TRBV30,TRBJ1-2,CAWGRQGGDYGYTF
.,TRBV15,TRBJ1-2,CATSREEGDGYTF
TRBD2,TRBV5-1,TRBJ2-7,CASSLAWTSNEQYF
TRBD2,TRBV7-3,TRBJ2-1,CASGGGPNNEQFF
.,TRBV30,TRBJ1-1,CAWSFGTEAFF
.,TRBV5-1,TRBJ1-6,CASSPGGPSRTLHF
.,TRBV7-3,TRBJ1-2,CARVSYGYTF
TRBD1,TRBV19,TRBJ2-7,CASSGGQVQSYEQYF
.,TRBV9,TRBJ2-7,CASSPLGPTYEQYF
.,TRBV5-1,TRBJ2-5,CASSTAGETQYF
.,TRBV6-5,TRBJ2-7,CASSYGSEQYF
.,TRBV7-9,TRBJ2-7,CASSWNYEQYF
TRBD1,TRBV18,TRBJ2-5,CASTSAGGMGAQETQYF
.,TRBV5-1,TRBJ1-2,CASSVQGVYGYTF
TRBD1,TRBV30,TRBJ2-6,CAWSTRDRDFLVLTF
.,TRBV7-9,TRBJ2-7,CASSLARKSEQYF
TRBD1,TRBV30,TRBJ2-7,CAWSTGARGLYF
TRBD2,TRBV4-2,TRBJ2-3,CASSPLGASGTDTQYF
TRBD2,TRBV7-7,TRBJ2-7,CASSLWAGEEQYF
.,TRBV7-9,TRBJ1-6,CASSSGWNSPLHF
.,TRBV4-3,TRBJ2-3,CASSQDPGTDTQYF
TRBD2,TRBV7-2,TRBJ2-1,CASSLLAGGLNEQFF
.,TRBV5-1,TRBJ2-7,CASSLAEGYEQYF
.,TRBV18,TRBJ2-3,CASSPSVSRVNTDTQYF
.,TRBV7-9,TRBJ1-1,CASSLLPYTEAFF
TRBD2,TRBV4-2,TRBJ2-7,CASSFGTSGSGDEQYF
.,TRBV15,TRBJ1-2,CATSRRGSYGYTF
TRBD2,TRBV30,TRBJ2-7,CAWTGTSGPSGEQYF
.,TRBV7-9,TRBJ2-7,CASSAGQWHEQYF
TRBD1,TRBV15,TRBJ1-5,CATSTGQRYQPQHF
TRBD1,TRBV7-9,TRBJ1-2,CASSLGTGGKNYGYTF
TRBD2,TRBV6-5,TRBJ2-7,CASSYSAGESYEQYF
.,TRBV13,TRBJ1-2,CASSLRGRDYGYTF
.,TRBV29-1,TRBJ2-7,CSVDSAGSYEQYF
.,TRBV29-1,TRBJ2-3,CSVYYTDTQYF
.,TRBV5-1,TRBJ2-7,CASSSRDGAYEQYF
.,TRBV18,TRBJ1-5,CASSPREVYSNQPQHF
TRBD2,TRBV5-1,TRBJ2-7,CASSSRATSGGYEQYF
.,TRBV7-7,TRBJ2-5,CASSLLPAGQETQYF
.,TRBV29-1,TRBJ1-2,CSVHGSWTENYGYTF
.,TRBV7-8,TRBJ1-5,CASSLAQGPNQPQHF
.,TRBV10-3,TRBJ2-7,CAASAPPEQYF
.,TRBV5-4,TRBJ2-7,CASSSGPPPTNEQYF
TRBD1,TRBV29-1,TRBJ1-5,CSVRTGHQPQHF
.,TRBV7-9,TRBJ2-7,CASSSKGPYEQYF
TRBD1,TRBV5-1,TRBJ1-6,CASSSAEGTGGSPLHF
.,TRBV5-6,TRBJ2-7,CASSSLRGLTYEQYF
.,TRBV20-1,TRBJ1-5,CSAMGQPQHF
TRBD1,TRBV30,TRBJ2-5,CAWSRTGSQETQYF
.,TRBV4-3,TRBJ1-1,CASSQDAAGDTEAFF
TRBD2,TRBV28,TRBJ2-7,CASSPRTSEYEQYF